Reported below is one TCR beta chain. This clonotype appeared many times. Which antigen it targets is not known. Base-call qualities are not available, and no considerably larger clone is one nucleotide away. These data come from a study of breast tumors, draining lymph nodes, adjacent tissues (dated by TCRdb to 2016 to 2017). Turning to the overall study: Breast cancer patients provided tumor, adjacent nontumor tissue and axillary lymph nodes, and the study compared the TCR beta repertoires across these three sources. In human breast cancer, the study set out to assess how tumor, surrounding tissue and draining lymph node repertoires relate to one another and whether T cells might be exchanged between them.

Lymph node samples were obtained from the axillary draining lymph nodes of breast cancer patients. TCRdb records Illumina HiSeq 2000 as the sequencer. Multiplex PCR amplification was used to generate the TCR beta chain libraries. The amplified TCR beta chain products were analyzed by high-throughput sequencing. TCRdb itself trimmed the public reads at Q25 with fastp, ran MiXCR and retained productive beta chains. Rows with one shared CDR3 protein collapse into an entry with the most common genes and DNA. Present in this sample are over 200,000 distinct CDR3 sequences, approximately 31% of which were seen just once. The ten largest account for over 1.1% of the sample. As encoded in the germline V gene, CDR1 is SNHLY while CDR2 is FYNNEI. The CDR3 runs 15 amino acids, cysteine and phenylalanine included. Only the CDR3 DNA stays, 45 bases, in frame from base 1. Clipping removes 8 bases from V and 5 bases from J, with 11 as the unmatched junction base count.

Results and caveats for the whole study, not just this receptor: The data were considered consistent with the idea that most tumor T cells come from the lymph node and then expand in tumor tissue. Tumor and nontumor tissue repertoires were found to be significantly more similar in luminal-like than in basal-like breast cancer. Tumors showed preferential V and J gene usage, and their T-cell repertoire diversity fell below that of lymph nodes yet above that of nontumor tissue. The conclusion that tumor T cells originate in lymph nodes was framed as consistent with a hypothesis rather than directly demonstrated.

The sequence derives from a female donor with breast cancer. Some clones in this sample may be carry-over from other donors' samples. Recombination linked TRBV2 to TRBJ2-1; 8 bases in the junction line up with TRBD2. Source material: axillary lymph node tissue. The DNA is as follows: TGTGCCAGCGTTCCCGGGACTAGGAGAAACAATGAGCAGTTCTTC. It encodes CASVPGTRRNNEQFF. Reference TRBV2 and TRBJ2-1 genes cover what lies past the CDR3, so the full variable domain is EPEVTQTPSHQVTQMGQEVILRCVPISNHLYFYWYRQILGQKVEFLVSFYNNEISEKSEIFDDQFSVERPDGSNFTLKIRSTKLEDSAMYFCASVPGTRRNNEQFFGPGTRLTVL.